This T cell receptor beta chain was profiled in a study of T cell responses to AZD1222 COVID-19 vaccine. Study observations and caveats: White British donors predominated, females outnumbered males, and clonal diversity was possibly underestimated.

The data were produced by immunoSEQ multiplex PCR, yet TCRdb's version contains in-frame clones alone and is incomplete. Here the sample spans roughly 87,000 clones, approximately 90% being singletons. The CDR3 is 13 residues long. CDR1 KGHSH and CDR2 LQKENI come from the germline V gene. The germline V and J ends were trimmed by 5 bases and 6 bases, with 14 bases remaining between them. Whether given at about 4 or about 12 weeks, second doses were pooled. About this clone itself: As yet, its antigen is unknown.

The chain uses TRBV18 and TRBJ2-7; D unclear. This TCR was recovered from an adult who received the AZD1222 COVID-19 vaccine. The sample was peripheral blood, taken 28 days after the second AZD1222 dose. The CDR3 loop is CASSSNSGREQYF. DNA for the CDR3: TGTGCCAGCTCATCCAACAGTGGTCGCGAGCAGTACTTC.